The 15 T cell receptor beta chains in this list originate from one sample, sequenced in a study of early T cells in non-severe SARS-CoV-2 infection. TCRdb independently ran MiXCR on the 5' RACE reads; one entry per CDR3 protein. The sample yields 98,000 or so distinct CDR3 sequences, 9% to 14% seen once. The sequencing input was whole blood. Receptors were obtained from an adult who was a healthcare worker with PCR-confirmed SARS-CoV-2 infection or an uninfected control (not recorded which).

The chain is built from TRBV9 and TRBJ2-7; perhaps TRBD2 as D (6 bases). The CDR3 has 14 residues. The V and J ends lost 0 bases and 2 bases respectively, with 9 bases between them. CDR1 and CDR2 (germline): SGDLS, YYNGEE. The CDR3 region is CASSVGGGTYEQYF. The DNA for the CDR3 is TGTGCCAGCAGCGTAGGTGGAGGGACCTACGAGCAGTACTTC.

Only a few counts were recorded for this clonotype. The chain is built from TRBV19 and TRBJ1-2; D is undetermined. Deletions cut 5 bases from V and 6 bases from J, with 16 bases between. This CDR3 has 14 residues. Per the germline V gene, CDR1 is LNHDA and CDR2 is SQIVND (reference sequence). This CDR3 reads CASSPPGLVNGYTF. CDR3 coding DNA: TGTGCCAGTAGTCCACCGGGCCTCGTAAATGGCTACACCTTC.

The CDR3 sequence: CASSVGAGYNEQFF. CDR3 coding DNA: TGTGCCAGCAGCGTAGGGGCCGGGTACAATGAGCAGTTCTTC. The genes are TRBV9 and TRBJ2-1; D ambiguous. The CDR3 is made up of 14 amino acids. Germline V gene lookup returns CDR1 SGDLS and CDR2 YYNGEE. V gave up 0 bases and J gave up 4 bases, with 8 bases separating them. The complete variable domain, with remaining parts taken from reference TRBV9 and TRBJ2-1, reads DSGVTQTPKHLITATGQRVTLRCSPRSGDLSVYWYQQSLDQGLQFLIQYYNGEERAKGNILERFSAQQFPDLHSELNLSSLELGDSALYFCASSVGAGYNEQFFGPGTRLTVL.

Ten or more counts support this clonotype. The chain uses TRBV18 and TRBJ2-2; TRBD1 aligns across 8 bases. The length of the CDR3 is 17 residues. The germline V gene has CDR1 KGHSH and CDR2 LQKENI. V shed 2 bases, J shed 1 base, and the junction held 6 bases outside the gene matches. The CDR3 loop is CASSPNPGQVNTGELFF. The CDR3 region has the DNA TGTGCCAGCTCACCAAACCCGGGACAGGTGAACACCGGGGAGCTGTTTTTT.

There are many counts of this clonotype. This chain links TRBV20-1 with TRBJ2-3, with D possibly called TRBD1 or TRBD2 (6 bases each). The CDR3 spans 14 residues. The germline V gene has CDR1 DFQATT and CDR2 SNEGSKA (reference sequence). V lost 6 bases, J lost 1 base, and 14 bases lay in between. The CDR3 DNA sequence: TGCAGTGCCCCGGAGGGGGGCCGCACAGATACGCAGTATTTT. Translated: CSAPEGGRTDTQYF.

This clonotype appeared a few times. The gene calls are TRBV12-3 or TRBV12-4 and TRBJ1-6; a possible D gene is TRBD1 (6 bases). This CDR3 contains 14 residues. V lost 1 base, J lost 5 bases, and 6 bases lay in between. This CDR3 is CASSLGTDNSPLHF. CDR3 bases: TGTGCCAGCAGTTTAGGGACAGATAATTCACCCCTCCACTTT.

This clonotype appeared many times. This chain uses TRBV12-3 or TRBV12-4 with TRBJ1-2, with a tentative D call TRBD1 (5 bases). The CDR3 runs 13 residues. Trimming stripped 5 bases from V and 6 bases from J, with 13 bases between. Here the CDR3 DNA reads TGTGCCAGCAGTCCGACAGCCTCAAATGGCTACACCTTC. Encoded protein: CASSPTASNGYTF.

The V gene is TRBV3-1, the J gene TRBJ2-3, with a tentative D call TRBD2 (7 bases). The CDR3 runs 15 residues. Trimming removed 7 bases from V and 5 bases from J, with 19 bases in between. Germline V lookup: CDR1 LGHDT, CDR2 YNNKEL (reference sequence). CDR3 amino acids: CASNQGTSGVDTQYF. The CDR3 DNA sequence: TGTGCCAGCAACCAGGGGACCAGCGGGGTAGATACGCAGTATTTT.

A note on this clonotype: Since a much larger clone is just one base distant, this may be a read error. This chain connects TRBV6-5 to TRBJ1-1, with TRBD1 matching 10 bases. With 8 bases clipped from V and 4 bases from J, the junction kept 7 bases outside the gene matches. In germline, CDR1 is MNHEY, CDR2 SVGAGI. The CDR3 loop spans 14 amino acids. CDR3 loop: CASPDRGRGTEAFF. DNA of the CDR3: TGTGCCAGCCCTGACAGGGGGCGAGGCACTGAAGCTTTCTTT.

CDR3 protein: CASSYSSGGDEKLFF. CDR3 DNA: TGTGCCAGCAGTTACTCGTCGGGCGGAGATGAAAAACTGTTTTTT. The chain uses TRBV6-5 and TRBJ1-4; D is ambiguous. Trimming stripped 0 bases from V and 6 bases from J, with 11 bases between. Germline values: CDR1 MNHEY, CDR2 SVGAGI. The CDR3 has 15 amino acids.

This clonotype has ten or more counts. The chain joins TRBV25-1 to TRBJ2-7, with D perhaps matching TRBD1 (6 bases). CDR1 is MGHDK, CDR2 SYGVNS, per germline. Trimming took off 4 bases at V and 5 bases at J, with 12 bases between the two ends. This CDR3 comprises 13 residues. CDR3 sequence: CASSGQARNEQYF. CDR3 DNA: TGTGCCAGCAGTGGACAGGCTCGGAACGAGCAGTACTTC.

V gene TRBV3-1 combines with J gene TRBJ2-3, with 8 bases that match TRBD1. The CDR3 length is 16 residues. Trimming at V came to 5 bases and at J to 3 bases, leaving 10 bases not matched to a gene. The germline V gene encodes CDR1 LGHDT and CDR2 YNNKEL (reference sequence). Here the CDR3 DNA reads TGTGCCAGCAGCTCCAGAGCGGACAGGGCAACAGATACGCAGTATTTT. This encodes CASSSRADRATDTQYF.

This clonotype was seen more than once but under ten times. The J gene is TRBJ1-1, the V gene TRBV2, with D hard to call. In germline, CDR1 is SNHLY, CDR2 FYNNEI. V gave up 4 bases and J gave up 5 bases, with 11 bases separating them. This CDR3 has 13 amino acids. Here the CDR3 DNA reads TGTGCCAGCAGTGTGAACACAAAGACTGAAGCTTTCTTT. This codes for CASSVNTKTEAFF.

A few counts support this clonotype. V and J are TRBV2 and TRBJ1-1; D possibly corresponds to TRBD1 (6 bases). Germline V gene sequence: CDR1 SNHLY, CDR2 FYNNEI. This CDR3 is 15 amino acids long. V was trimmed by 8 bases and J by 1 base, leaving 17 bases between them. The CDR3 DNA sequence: TGTGCCAGCTCATACAGGGTCCAGAGGAACACTGAAGCTTTCTTT. It specifies CASSYRVQRNTEAFF.

Many counts were recorded for this clonotype. V and J are TRBV20-1 and TRBJ2-3; possibly TRBD2 for D (5 bases). The germline V gene has CDR1 DFQATT and CDR2 SNEGSKA (reference sequence). The CDR3 sequence is 14 residues long. Trimming shortened V by 4 bases and J by 5 bases, and 16 bases separated the two germline ends. In DNA, the CDR3 is TGCAGTGCTAAGAGGCCCCTAGCTGTAGATACGCAGTATTTT. Protein sequence: CSAKRPLAVDTQYF.